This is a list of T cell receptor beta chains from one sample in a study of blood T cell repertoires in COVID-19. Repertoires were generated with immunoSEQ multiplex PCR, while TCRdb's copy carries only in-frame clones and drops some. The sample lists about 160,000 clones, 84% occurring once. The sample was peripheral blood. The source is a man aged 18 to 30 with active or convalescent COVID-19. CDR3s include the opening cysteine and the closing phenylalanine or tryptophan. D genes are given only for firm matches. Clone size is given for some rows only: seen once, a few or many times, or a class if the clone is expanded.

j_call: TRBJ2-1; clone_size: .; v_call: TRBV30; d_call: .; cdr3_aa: CAWTRLLNNEQFF
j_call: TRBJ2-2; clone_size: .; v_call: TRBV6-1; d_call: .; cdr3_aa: CASSGRYGGNTGELFF
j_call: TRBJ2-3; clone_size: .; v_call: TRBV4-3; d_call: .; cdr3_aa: CASSQEDPGTQYF
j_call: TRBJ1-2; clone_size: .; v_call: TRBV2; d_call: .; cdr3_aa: CASSESIRRGYTF
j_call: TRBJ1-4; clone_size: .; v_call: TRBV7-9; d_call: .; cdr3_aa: CASSSPQGLNEKLFF
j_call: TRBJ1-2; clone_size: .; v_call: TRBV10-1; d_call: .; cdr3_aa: CASTHAWGPLGGYTF
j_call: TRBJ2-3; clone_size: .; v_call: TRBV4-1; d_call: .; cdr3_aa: CASSPAAGSYGTDTQYF
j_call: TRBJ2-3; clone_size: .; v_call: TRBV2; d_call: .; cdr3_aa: CASSEIRGTDTQYF
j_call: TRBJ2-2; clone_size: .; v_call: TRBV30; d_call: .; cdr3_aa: CAWSGPAAGELFF
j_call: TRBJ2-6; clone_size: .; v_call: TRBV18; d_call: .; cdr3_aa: CASSQQDSGANVLTF
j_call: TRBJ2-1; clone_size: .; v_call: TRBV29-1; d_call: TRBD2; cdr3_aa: CSVFAGANEQFF
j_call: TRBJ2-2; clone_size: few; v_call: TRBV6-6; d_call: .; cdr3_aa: CASGPHANTGELFF
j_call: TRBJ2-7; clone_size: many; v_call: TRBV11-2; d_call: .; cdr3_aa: CASSLDSGLWTVSSYEQYF
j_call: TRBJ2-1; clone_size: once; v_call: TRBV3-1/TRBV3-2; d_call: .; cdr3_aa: CASSQVRDSTQFF
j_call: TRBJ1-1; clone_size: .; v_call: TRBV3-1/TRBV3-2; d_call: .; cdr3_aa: CASSQMPTGGTEAFF
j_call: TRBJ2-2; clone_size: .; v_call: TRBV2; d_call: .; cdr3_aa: CASSVARGTGELFF
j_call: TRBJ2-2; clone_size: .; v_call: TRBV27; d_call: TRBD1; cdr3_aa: CASSRQGASGELFF
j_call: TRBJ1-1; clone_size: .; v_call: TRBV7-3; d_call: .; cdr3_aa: CASSARAMTQGPGFTEAFF
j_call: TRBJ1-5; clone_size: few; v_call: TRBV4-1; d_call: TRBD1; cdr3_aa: CASSEVDRANQPQHF
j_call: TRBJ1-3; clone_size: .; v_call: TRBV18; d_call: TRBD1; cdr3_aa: CASSPGQGVIDTIYF
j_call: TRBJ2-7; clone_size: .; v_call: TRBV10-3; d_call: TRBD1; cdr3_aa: CAISESGQGYEQYF
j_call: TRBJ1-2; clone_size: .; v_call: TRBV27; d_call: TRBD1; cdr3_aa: CASSSRTGGIYGYTF
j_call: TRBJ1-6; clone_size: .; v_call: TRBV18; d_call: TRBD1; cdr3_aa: CASSSDRGNSPLHF
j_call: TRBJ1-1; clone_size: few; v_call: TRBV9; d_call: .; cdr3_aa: CASSVKGRGTEAFF
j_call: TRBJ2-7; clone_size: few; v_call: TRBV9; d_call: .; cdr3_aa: CASSGPELATNEQYF
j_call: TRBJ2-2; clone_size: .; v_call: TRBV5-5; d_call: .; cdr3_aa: CASSFLGRGTGELFF
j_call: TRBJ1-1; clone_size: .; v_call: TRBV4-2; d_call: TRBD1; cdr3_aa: CASSPRGQGANTEAFF
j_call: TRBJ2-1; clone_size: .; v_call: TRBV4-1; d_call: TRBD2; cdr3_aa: CASSQDASSGSLEQFF
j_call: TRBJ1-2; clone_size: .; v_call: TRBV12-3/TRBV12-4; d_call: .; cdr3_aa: CASRSGHYGYTF
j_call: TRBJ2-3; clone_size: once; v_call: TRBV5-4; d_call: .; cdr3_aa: CASSRGTWGDTQYF
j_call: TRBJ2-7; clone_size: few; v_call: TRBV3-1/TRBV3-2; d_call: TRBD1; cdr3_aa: CASSRAQGFEQYF
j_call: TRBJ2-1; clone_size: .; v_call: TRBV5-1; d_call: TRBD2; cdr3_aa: CASSLHRTSGTNEQFF
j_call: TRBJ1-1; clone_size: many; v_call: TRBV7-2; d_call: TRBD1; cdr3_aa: CASSLVKGQGNTEAFF
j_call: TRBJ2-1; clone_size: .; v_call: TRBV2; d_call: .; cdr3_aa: CASREDRTPYNEQFF
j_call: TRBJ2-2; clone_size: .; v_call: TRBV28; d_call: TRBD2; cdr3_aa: CASSGTSGTGELFF
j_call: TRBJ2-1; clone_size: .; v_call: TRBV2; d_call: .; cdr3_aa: CASSEGVGGKQFF
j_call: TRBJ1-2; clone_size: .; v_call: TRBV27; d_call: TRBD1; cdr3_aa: CASRRSGQKYGYTF
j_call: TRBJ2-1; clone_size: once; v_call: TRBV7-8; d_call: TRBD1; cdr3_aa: CASSLEGDSFLDPEYNEQFF
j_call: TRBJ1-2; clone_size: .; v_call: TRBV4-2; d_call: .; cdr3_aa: CASSQERQADYGYTF
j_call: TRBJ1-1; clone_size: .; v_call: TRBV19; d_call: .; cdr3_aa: CASQSPGTAITEAFF
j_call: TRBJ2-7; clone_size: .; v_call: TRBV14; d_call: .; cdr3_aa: CASSQIARDSSAYF
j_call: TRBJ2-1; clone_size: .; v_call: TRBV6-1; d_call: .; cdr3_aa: CASSDGRSASSYNEQFF
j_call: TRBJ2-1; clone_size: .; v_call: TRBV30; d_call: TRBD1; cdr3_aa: CAWGQGVLMFF
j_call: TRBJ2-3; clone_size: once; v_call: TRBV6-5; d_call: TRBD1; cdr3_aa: CASSTQGATDTQYF
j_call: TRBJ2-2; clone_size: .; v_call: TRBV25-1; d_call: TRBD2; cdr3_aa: CASVQRDRGRVVPGELFF
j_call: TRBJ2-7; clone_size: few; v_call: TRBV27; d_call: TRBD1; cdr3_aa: CASSQNRGVDFEQYF
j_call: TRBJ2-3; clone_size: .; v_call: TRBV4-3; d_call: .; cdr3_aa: CASSRQLYRDNRVHTQYF
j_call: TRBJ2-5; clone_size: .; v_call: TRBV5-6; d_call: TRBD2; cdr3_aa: CASSLGTRQETQYF
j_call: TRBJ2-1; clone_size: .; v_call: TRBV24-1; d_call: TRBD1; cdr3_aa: CATSEPSRTGNNEQFF
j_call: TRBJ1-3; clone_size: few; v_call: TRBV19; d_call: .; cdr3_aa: CASSRGSGNTIYF
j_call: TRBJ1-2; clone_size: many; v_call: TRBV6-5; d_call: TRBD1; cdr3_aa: CASSYSGQNNYGYTF
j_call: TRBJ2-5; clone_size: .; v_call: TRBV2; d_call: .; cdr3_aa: CASGGRQETQYF
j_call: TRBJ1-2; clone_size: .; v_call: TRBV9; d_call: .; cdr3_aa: CASSPRWGANYGYTF
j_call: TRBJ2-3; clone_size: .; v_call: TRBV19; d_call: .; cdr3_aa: CASTPGRRLQDTQYF
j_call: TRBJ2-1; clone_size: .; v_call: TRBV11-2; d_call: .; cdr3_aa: CASSSSKRLRSDEQFF
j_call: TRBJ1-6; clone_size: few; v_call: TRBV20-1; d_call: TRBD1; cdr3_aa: CSASWTGQNSPLHF
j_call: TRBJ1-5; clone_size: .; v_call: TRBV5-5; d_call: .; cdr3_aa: CASSFSGAGSQPQHF
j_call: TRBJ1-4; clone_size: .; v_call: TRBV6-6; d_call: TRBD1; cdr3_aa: CASSPRTGFTEKLFF
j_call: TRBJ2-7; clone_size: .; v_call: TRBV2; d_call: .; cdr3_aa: CASTPGLRTDEQYF